This entry lists 6 T cell receptor beta chains sequenced from one sample in a study of human T cells and chemical hapten exposure. The time point denotes: patch test 3, about 24 weeks after DPC sensitization. Regarding treatment: therapeutic diphenylcyclopropenone sensitization with weekly scalp DPC. TCRdb processed the RACE reads anew with MiXCR; each CDR3 protein has one entry. Of tens of thousands of distinct CDR3 sequences in the sample, approximately 10% were seen once. The sequencing used whole blood, collected in connection with sensitization to the hapten diphenylcyclopropenone (DPC). The receptors were sampled from a woman in her forties or fifties with alopecia areata. Some clones in this sample may be carry-over from other donors' samples.

In regard to this clonotype: This could be a read error, since a much larger clone is one nucleotide away. The rearrangement uses TRBV5-1 and TRBJ2-7; 11 nucleotides match TRBD1. Germline CDR1 is SGHRS and CDR2 is YFSETQ. The CDR3 is 13 residues long. In DNA, the CDR3 is TGCGCCAACAGCCTGGGACAGGGGGATCCTTCTTACTTC. It translates to CANSLGQGDPSYF. Full variable domain (remainder filled in from reference TRBV5-1 and TRBJ2-7): KAGVTQTPRYLIKTRGQQVTLSCSPISGHRSVSWYQQTPGQGLQFLFEYFSETQRNKGNFPGRFSGRQFSNSRSEMNVSTLELGDSALYLCANSLGQGDPSYFGPGTRLTVT.

The table lists this clonotype with many counts. For the CDR3, the DNA is TGTGCCAGCAGGAAGTCGAACAGGTATTCACCCCTCCACTTT. Protein: CASRKSNRYSPLHF. This chain joins TRBV12-3 or TRBV12-4 and TRBJ1-6; D might be TRBD1 (5 bases). This CDR3 has 14 amino acids. Trimming removed 6 bases at V and 8 bases at J, with 14 bases between.

This clonotype was found once. V gene TRBV19 combines with J gene TRBJ2-6; tentatively, D is TRBD1 or TRBD2 (6 bases each). Germline-derived CDR1 and CDR2 are LNHDA and SQIVND (reference sequence). This CDR3 has 19 residues. V was pared by 7 bases and J by 0 bases, with 22 bases between. In DNA form, the CDR3 reads TGTGCCAGTACAAGGGCCGGGGGCGCTTTCAGCTCTGGGGCCAACGTCCTGACTTTC. Its translation is CASTRAGGAFSSGANVLTF.

This clonotype was counted at least ten times. The rearrangement uses TRBV12-2 and TRBJ2-3; the table names TRBD2, a call not compared with the DNA. TRBV12-2 is tagged as a pseudogene. This CDR3 contains 17 residues. The CDR3 protein is CASRLDPGLAGTNTQYF. The CDR3 DNA follows: TGTGCAAGTCGCTTAGACCCAGGACTAGCGGGTACAAATACGCAGTATTTT.

In its sample, this clonotype was seen a few times. The V call is TRBV5-6, the J call TRBJ2-1; D is perhaps TRBD2 (6 bases). Trimming stripped 3 bases from V and 9 bases from J, with 13 bases between. Germline lookup yields CDR1 SGHDT and CDR2 YYEEEE. This CDR3 has 13 residues. The CDR3 is CASSSGTLGEQFF. CDR3 DNA: TGTGCCAGCAGCTCAGGGACTCTAGGTGAGCAGTTCTTC.

This clonotype turned up a few times. J is TRBJ1-6 and V is TRBV12-3 or TRBV12-4; D is unresolved. The CDR3 runs to 13 residues. V gave up 7 bases and J gave up 14 bases, with 18 bases separating them. Written as DNA, the CDR3 is TGTGCCAGCAAAGGGCGGGCCCCCGGAGCCCTCCACTTT. Amino acids: CASKGRAPGALHF.